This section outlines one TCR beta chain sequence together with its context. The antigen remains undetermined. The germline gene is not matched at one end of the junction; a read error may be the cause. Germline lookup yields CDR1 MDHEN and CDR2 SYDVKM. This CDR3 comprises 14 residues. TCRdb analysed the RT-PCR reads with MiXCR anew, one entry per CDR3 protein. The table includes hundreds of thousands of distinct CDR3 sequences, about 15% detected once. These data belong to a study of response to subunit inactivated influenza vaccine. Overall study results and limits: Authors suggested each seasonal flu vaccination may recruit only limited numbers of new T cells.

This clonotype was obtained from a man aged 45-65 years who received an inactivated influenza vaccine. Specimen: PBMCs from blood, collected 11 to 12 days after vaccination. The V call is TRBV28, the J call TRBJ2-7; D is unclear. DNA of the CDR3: TGTGCCTGCAGTTTCCCGCAGGATAACAGCGAGCAGTACTTC. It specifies CACSFPQDNSEQYF.